A single sample is the source of the 30 T cell receptor beta chains below, sequenced in a study of blood T cells in healthy people across ages. A J-beta primer mix and a sample-barcoded 5' primer were used in a second PCR of roughly 7 to 12 cycles. TCRdb redid the calling of the 5' RACE reads with MiXCR, one entry per CDR3 protein. The sample includes 1,500,000 or so distinct CDR3 sequences, about 45% of them seen just once. The specimen was blood. Receptors were obtained from a woman in her late teens or twenties in good health.

This clonotype was seen a single time. The V gene is TRBV7-9, the J gene TRBJ2-7; 7 bases fit TRBD1. CDR3 size: 14 residues. CDR1 is SEHNR, CDR2 FQNEAQ, per germline (reference sequence). Trimming at V came to 6 bases and at J to 2 bases, leaving 7 bases not matched to a gene. CDR3 nucleotide sequence: TGTGCCAGCAGGGATCACAGGGGCCCCTACGAGCAGTACTTC. Residues: CASRDHRGPYEQYF.

The chain links TRBV6-5 to TRBJ1-2, with TRBD1 matching over 12 bases. CDR3 size: 18 residues. In germline, CDR1 is MNHEY, CDR2 SVGAGI. The J segment lost 3 bases and the V segment lost 4 bases, leaving 12 bases of the junction unmatched. The CDR3 reads CASSFSGQGADLDYGYTF. The CDR3 bases are TGTGCCAGCAGTTTCTCGGGACAGGGGGCCGATCTGGACTATGGCTACACCTTC.

The chain links TRBV27 to TRBJ1-6, with 7 bases that match TRBD1. V dropped 6 bases and J dropped 4; count of bases not matched to a gene: 9. Germline CDR1 reads MNHEY; CDR2 reads SMNVEV (reference sequence). The CDR3 totals 16 residues. In DNA, the CDR3 is TGTGCCAGCAGCCTAAAGACAGGGACTTATAATTCACCCCTCCACTTT. Translation gives CASSLKTGTYNSPLHF.

V is TRBV20-1 and J is TRBJ1-6, with no clear D. The V end was cut by 7 bases, the J end by 0 bases, with 10 bases between. The CDR3 contains 14 residues. Per the germline V gene, CDR1 is DFQATT and CDR2 is SNEGSKA (reference sequence). This CDR3 reads CSVQPSSYNSPLHF. The DNA for the CDR3 is TGCAGTGTTCAACCGAGCTCCTATAATTCACCCCTCCACTTT.

This clonotype was counted only a few times. The chain has TRBV20-1 and TRBJ2-7; no definite D call. The V end was cut by 3 bases, the J end by 2 bases, with 14 bases between. Germline CDR1 and CDR2: DFQATT and SNEGSKA (reference sequence). The CDR3 is 14 amino acids. CDR3 nucleotide sequence: TGCAGTGCTAGTGGCCAGCGCCCAACCTACGAGCAGTACTTC. This translates into CSASGQRPTYEQYF.

The chain carries TRBV6-2 or TRBV6-3 and TRBJ2-7, with TRBD1 matching over 8 bases. Trimming took 2 bases from V and 1 from J; bases not matched to a gene: 7. The CDR3 is 16 residues long. The germline gives CDR1 MNHEY, CDR2 SVGEGT. This CDR3 reads CASSYPPDRASYEQYF. The CDR3, as DNA: TGTGCCAGCAGTTACCCTCCGGACAGGGCGTCCTACGAGCAGTACTTC.

In this sample, this clonotype turned up a few times. This chain joins TRBV20-1 and TRBJ2-3; D is unclear. This CDR3 has 12 amino acids. Trimming left V 3 bases short and J 6 bases short, with 10 bases between. Germline loops: CDR1 DFQATT, CDR2 SNEGSKA (reference sequence). Written as DNA, the CDR3 is TGCAGTGCTAGCGTCCCTTCCGATACGCAGTATTTT. Its protein is CSASVPSDTQYF.

This clonotype was recorded a few times. V and J are TRBV7-9 and TRBJ2-3; D unresolved. V was shortened by 8 bases and J by 2 bases, with 11 bases between the two germline ends. The CDR3 has 13 residues. Germline-derived CDR1 and CDR2 are SEHNR and FQNEAQ (reference sequence). The CDR3 nucleotides are TGTGCCAGCTGCTCCGACGTCACAGATACGCAGTATTTT. Protein sequence: CASCSDVTDTQYF.

This clonotype was found a few times. The chain carries TRBV11-1 and TRBJ2-5, with 8 bases identical to TRBD2. CDR1 is SGHAT and CDR2 is FQDESV in the germline V gene (reference sequence). The junction had 8 bases not matched to a gene; V was cut back by 5 bases and J by 0 bases. The CDR3 is 16 amino acids. The CDR3 here is CASSHRLARYQETQYF. CDR3 nucleotides: TGTGCCAGCAGCCACCGACTAGCGAGGTACCAAGAGACCCAGTACTTC.

This clonotype showed up just a few times. The chain links TRBV6-5 to TRBJ1-2, with D hard to call. The CDR3 is 13 amino acids. In germline, CDR1 is MNHEY, CDR2 SVGAGI. Deletions cut 6 bases from V and 2 bases from J, with 10 bases between. The CDR3 loop reads CASRVSGNYGYTF. CDR3 DNA sequence: TGTGCCAGCAGGGTGTCTGGGAACTATGGCTACACCTTC.

The CDR3 DNA reads TGCAGTGCTAGAGATCAAAGGGTTCGACAGCCCCAGCATTTT. This codes for CSARDQRVRQPQHF. The V gene is TRBV20-1, the J gene TRBJ1-5; D not certain. The CDR3 covers 14 residues. In germline, CDR1 is DFQATT, CDR2 SNEGSKA (reference sequence). Trimming cost V 0 bases and J 7 bases, with 13 bases left between them.

The CDR3 reads CASSEWGQSSETQYF. The CDR3 nucleotides are TGTGCCAGCAGTGAATGGGGACAGTCATCGGAGACCCAGTACTTC. V usage is TRBV2 and J usage is TRBJ2-5; TRBD1 agrees at 7 bases. The J segment lost 5 bases and the V segment lost 2 bases, leaving 8 bases of the junction unmatched. CDR3 size: 15 residues. Germline loops: CDR1 SNHLY, CDR2 FYNNEI.

CDR3 region: CASSSFSGRSYNEQFF. The CDR3 DNA is TGTGCCAGCAGTTCCTTTAGCGGCCGCTCCTACAATGAGCAGTTCTTC. The chain couples TRBV7-9 to TRBJ2-1; perhaps TRBD2 as D (6 bases). The CDR3 has 16 amino acids. V was shortened by 6 bases and J by 0 bases, with 15 bases between the two germline ends. Germline V lookup: CDR1 SEHNR, CDR2 FQNEAQ (reference sequence).

Points on this clonotype: The junction differs from germline at one of its ends, possibly a read error. The chain joins TRBV7-7 to TRBJ2-2; D might be TRBD2 (7 bases). CDR3 length: 17 residues. Germline V gene sequence: CDR1 SSHAT, CDR2 FNYEAQ (reference sequence). CDR3: CASSLEYGGRFTGELFF. The CDR3 DNA is TGTGCTAGCAGCTTAGAGTACGGGGGGCGCTTCACCGGGGAGCTGTTTTTT.

The chain combines TRBV30 with TRBJ1-1; 7 bases map to TRBD1. The V and J ends lost 1 base and 4 bases, in that order; junction bases with no gene match: 9. Germline V gene lookup returns CDR1 GTSNPN and CDR2 SVGIG (reference sequence). The length of the CDR3 is 15 residues. CDR3 loop: CAWSAPPRGTTEAFF. CDR3 DNA sequence: TGTGCCTGGAGTGCCCCCCCCAGGGGGACCACTGAAGCTTTCTTT. The full variable domain, completed using reference TRBV30 and TRBJ1-1, is SQTIHQWPATLVQPVGSPLSLECTVEGTSNPNLYWYRQAAGRGLQLLFYSVGIGQISSEVPQNLSASRPQDRQFILSSKKLLLSDSGFYLCAWSAPPRGTTEAFFGQGTRLTVV.

This clonotype was observed at least ten times. The rearrangement joins TRBV7-2 to TRBJ2-7; D gene unclear. This CDR3 comprises 14 residues. In germline, CDR1 is SGHTA, CDR2 FQGNSA. V gave up 1 base and J gave up 4 bases, with 11 bases separating them. The CDR3 loop is CASSLGVFRYEQYF. The DNA of the CDR3 is TGTGCCAGCAGCTTAGGGGTCTTCAGATACGAGCAGTACTTC.

This clonotype showed up just once. This rearrangement joins TRBV20-1 to TRBJ2-7, with 8 bases identical to TRBD2. Germline CDR1 DFQATT, CDR2 SNEGSKA (reference sequence). The V gene end was trimmed by 3 bases and the J gene end by 0 bases; junction bases not matched to a gene: 4. The CDR3 has 14 amino acids. In nucleotides, the CDR3 is TGCAGTGCTAGCGAGCGGGGGATCTCCTACGAGCAGTACTTC. Residues: CSASERGISYEQYF.

This chain joins TRBV20-1 and TRBJ2-3; TRBD2 aligns across 11 bases. V shed 1 base and J 4 bases; nucleotides not matched to a gene: 10. Germline V gives CDR1 DFQATT, CDR2 SNEGSKA (reference sequence). There are 17 residues in the CDR3. CDR3 in amino acids: CSARGPLAGGPADTQYF. In DNA form, the CDR3 reads TGCAGTGCTAGAGGCCCGTTAGCGGGAGGGCCCGCAGATACGCAGTATTTT.

DNA of the CDR3: TGTGCCAGCAGTTTAGCGGGAGGGCCTCTAGAGACCCAGTACTTC. This translates into CASSLAGGPLETQYF. The chain is built from TRBV12-3 or TRBV12-4 and TRBJ2-5, with 7 bases fitting TRBD2. Germline trimming cut 0 bases from V and 4 bases from J; bases unmatched to any gene: 5. This CDR3 spans 15 amino acids.

The chain carries TRBV5-1 and TRBJ2-7, with 13 nucleotides matching TRBD2. TRBJ2-5 matches the DNA end more closely, so the J call is doubtful. CDR1 is SGHRS, CDR2 YFSETQ, per germline. CDR3 length: 15 residues. CDR3 sequence: CASSRGLAGDETQYF. In nucleotides, the CDR3 is TGCGCCAGCAGCCGCGGACTAGCGGGAGATGAGACCCAGTACTTC.

The chain carries TRBV3-1 and TRBJ1-5; no clear D gene. Trimming left V 1 base short and J 5 bases short, with 9 bases between. Germline V CDR1 and CDR2: LGHDT, YNNKEL (reference sequence). This CDR3 has 14 amino acids. CDR3 loop: CASSQGLIDQPQHF. The CDR3 DNA sequence: TGTGCCAGCAGCCAAGGGCTGATAGATCAGCCCCAGCATTTT.

V usage is TRBV12-3 or TRBV12-4 and J usage is TRBJ2-7; perhaps TRBD2 as D (6 bases). The V and J ends lost 3 bases and 2 bases respectively, with 11 bases between them. This CDR3 comprises 14 residues. The CDR3 nucleotides are TGTGCCAGCAGTTTTTGGGGGGATGCCTACGAGCAGTACTTC. Translated, it gives CASSFWGDAYEQYF.

The rearrangement uses TRBV11-2 and TRBJ1-3; TRBD1 aligns across 7 bases. The germline V gene has CDR1 SGHAT and CDR2 FQNNGV. The J segment lost 0 bases and the V segment lost 5 bases, leaving 4 bases of the junction unmatched. The CDR3 is made up of 15 amino acids. CDR3 in DNA: TGTGCCAGCAGCGACCGGGACAGCTCTGGAAACACCATATATTTT. This sequence encodes CASSDRDSSGNTIYF.

J is TRBJ2-2 and V is TRBV9; the D is unclear. The length of the CDR3 is 15 residues. Trimming left V 1 base short and J 4 bases short, with 11 bases between. The V gene's germline CDR1 is SGDLS and CDR2 YYNGEE. CDR3 sequence reads: CASSVLQEPTGELFF. CDR3 DNA sequence: TGTGCCAGCAGCGTATTGCAGGAACCCACCGGGGAGCTGTTTTTT.

This clonotype was counted a few times. The chain has TRBV14 and TRBJ2-5; D may be TRBD2 (6 bases). The ends were cut back, 0 bases at V and 11 bases at J, with 13 bases in the middle. The CDR3 runs 13 residues. Germline CDR1 and CDR2: SGHDN and FVKESK. The CDR3 bases are TGTGCCAGCAGCCAAGATCGGCGGGGAAAGCAGTACTTC. It specifies CASSQDRRGKQYF. Supplemented by reference TRBV14 and TRBJ2-5, the full variable domain reads EAGVTQFPSHSVIEKGQTVTLRCDPISGHDNLYWYRRVMGKEIKFLLHFVKESKQDESGMPNNRFLAERTGGTYSTLKVQPAELEDSGVYFCASSQDRRGKQYFGPGTRLLVL.

CDR3 loop: CASSPDRAYTDTQYF. CDR3 nucleotide sequence: TGCGCCAGCAGCCCAGACAGGGCCTACACAGATACGCAGTATTTT. The chain recombines TRBV4-3 with TRBJ2-3, with 7 bases lining up with TRBD1. V shed 4 bases and J 2 bases; nucleotides not matched to a gene: 6. This CDR3 has 15 residues. Germline CDR1 is LGHNA and CDR2 is YSLEER.

This clonotype was counted a few times. The chain uses TRBV20-1 and TRBJ1-1; TRBD1 aligns across 7 bases. The CDR3 has 15 residues. Germline CDR1 reads DFQATT; CDR2 reads SNEGSKA (reference sequence). V shed 2 bases and J 1 base; nucleotides not matched to a gene: 7. Here the CDR3 reads CSARPPGQRNTEAFF. CDR3 DNA sequence: TGCAGTGCTAGACCCCCGGGACAGCGGAACACTGAAGCTTTCTTT.

The table lists this clonotype with a count of one. The chain links TRBV11-1 to TRBJ1-1; D is undetermined. The CDR3 contains 13 residues. From germline, CDR1 is SGHAT and CDR2 FQDESV (reference sequence). V dropped 5 bases and J dropped 7 bases, with 14 bases sitting between them. The CDR3: CASSHDEAGEAFF. The DNA of the CDR3 is TGTGCCAGCAGCCACGATGAGGCGGGTGAAGCTTTCTTT.

The V gene is TRBV7-9, the J gene TRBJ2-3; 7 nucleotides align to TRBD2. In germline, CDR1 is SEHNR, CDR2 FQNEAQ (reference sequence). CDR3 length: 15 residues. Unmatched junction bases numbered 4, after V lost 2 bases and J lost 2 bases. The CDR3 region is CASSLTSATTDTQYF. Written as DNA, the CDR3 is TGTGCCAGCAGCTTAACTAGCGCTACCACAGATACGCAGTATTTT.

The chain joins TRBV19 to TRBJ1-2, with D perhaps TRBD1 (5 bases). Germline CDR1 LNHDA, CDR2 SQIVND (reference sequence). The V and J ends lost 3 bases and 4 bases respectively, with 9 bases between them. The CDR3 runs to 13 residues. DNA of the CDR3: TGTGCCAGTAGTATTCAGGACATCTATGGCTACACCTTC. Residues: CASSIQDIYGYTF.